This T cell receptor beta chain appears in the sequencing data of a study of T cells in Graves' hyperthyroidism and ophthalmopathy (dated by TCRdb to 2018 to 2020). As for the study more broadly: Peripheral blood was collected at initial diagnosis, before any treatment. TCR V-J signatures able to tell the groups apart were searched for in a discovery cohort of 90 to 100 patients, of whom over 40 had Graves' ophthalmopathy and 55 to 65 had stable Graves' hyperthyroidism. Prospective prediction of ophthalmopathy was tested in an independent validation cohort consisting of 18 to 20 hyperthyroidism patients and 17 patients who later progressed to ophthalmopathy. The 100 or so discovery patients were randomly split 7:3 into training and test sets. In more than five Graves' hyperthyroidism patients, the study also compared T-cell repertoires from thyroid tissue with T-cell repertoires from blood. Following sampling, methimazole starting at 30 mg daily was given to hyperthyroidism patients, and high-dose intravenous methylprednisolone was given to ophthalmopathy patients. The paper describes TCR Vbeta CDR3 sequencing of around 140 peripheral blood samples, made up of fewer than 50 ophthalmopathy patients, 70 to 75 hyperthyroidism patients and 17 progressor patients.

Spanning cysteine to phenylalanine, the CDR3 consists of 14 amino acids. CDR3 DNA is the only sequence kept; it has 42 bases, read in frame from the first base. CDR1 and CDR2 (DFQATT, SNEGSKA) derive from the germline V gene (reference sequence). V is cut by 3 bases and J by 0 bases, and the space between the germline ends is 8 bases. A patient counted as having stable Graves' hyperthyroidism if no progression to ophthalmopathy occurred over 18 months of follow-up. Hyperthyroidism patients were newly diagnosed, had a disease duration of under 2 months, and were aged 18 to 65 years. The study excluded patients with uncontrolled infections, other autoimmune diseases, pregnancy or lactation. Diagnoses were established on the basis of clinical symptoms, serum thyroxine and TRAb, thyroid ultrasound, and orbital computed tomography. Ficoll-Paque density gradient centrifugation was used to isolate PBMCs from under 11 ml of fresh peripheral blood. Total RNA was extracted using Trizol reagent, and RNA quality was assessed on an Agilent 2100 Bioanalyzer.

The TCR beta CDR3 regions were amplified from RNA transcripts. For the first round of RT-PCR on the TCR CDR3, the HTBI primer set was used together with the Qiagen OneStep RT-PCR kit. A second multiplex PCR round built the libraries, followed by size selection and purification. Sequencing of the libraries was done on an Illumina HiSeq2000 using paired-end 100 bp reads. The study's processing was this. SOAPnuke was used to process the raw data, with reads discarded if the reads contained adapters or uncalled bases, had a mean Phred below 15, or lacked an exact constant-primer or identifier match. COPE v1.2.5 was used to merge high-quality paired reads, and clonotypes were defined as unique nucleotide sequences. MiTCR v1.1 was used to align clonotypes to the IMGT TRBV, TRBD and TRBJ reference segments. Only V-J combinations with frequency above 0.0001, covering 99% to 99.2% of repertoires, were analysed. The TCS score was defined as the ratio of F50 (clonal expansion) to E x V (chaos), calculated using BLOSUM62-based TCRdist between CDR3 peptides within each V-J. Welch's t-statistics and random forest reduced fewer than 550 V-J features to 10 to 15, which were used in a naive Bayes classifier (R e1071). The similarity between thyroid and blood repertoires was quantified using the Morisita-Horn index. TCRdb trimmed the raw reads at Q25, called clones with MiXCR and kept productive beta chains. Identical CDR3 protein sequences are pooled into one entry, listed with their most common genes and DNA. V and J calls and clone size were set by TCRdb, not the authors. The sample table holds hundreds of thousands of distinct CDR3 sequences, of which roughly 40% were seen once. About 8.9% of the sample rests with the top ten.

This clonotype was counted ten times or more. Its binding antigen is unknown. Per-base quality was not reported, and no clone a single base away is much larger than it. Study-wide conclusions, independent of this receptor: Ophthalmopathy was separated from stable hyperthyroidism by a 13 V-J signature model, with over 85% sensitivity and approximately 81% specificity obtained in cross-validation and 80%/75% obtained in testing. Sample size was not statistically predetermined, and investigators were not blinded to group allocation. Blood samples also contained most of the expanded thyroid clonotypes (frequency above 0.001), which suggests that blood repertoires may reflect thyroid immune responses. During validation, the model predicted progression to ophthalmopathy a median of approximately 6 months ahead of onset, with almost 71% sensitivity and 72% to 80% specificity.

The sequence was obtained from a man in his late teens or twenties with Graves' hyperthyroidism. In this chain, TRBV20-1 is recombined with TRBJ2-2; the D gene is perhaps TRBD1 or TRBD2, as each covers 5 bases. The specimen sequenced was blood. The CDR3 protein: CSARTGPNTGELFF. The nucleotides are TGCAGTGCTAGGACGGGGCCGAACACCGGGGAGCTGTTTTTT.